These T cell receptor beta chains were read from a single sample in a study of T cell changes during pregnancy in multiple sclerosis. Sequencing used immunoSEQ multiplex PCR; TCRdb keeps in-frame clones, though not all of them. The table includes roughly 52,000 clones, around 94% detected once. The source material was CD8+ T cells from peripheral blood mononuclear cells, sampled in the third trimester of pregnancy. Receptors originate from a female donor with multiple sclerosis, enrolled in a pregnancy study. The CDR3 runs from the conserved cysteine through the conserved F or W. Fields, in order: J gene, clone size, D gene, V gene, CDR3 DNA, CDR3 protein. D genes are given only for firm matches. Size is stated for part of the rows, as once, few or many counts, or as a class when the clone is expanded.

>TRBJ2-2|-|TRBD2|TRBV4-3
TGCGCCAGCAGCCAAGACGGGGGGACCGGGGAGCTGTTTTTT
CASSQDGGTGELFF
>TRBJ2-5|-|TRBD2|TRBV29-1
TGCAGCGCAGCCGGGACTAGCGGGAGGAGACAAGAGACCCAGTACTTC
CSAAGTSGRRQETQYF
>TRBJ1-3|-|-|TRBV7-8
TGTGCCAGCAGCTTAGGGAGTCAGGGAAACACCATATATTTT
CASSLGSQGNTIYF
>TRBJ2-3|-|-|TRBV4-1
TGCGCCAGCAGCCAAGCATCTAGCGTTAGCACAGATACGCAGTATTTT
CASSQASSVSTDTQYF
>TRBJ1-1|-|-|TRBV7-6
TGTGCCAGCAGCTTAATTCGGGGGGCGGCTGAAGCTTTCTTT
CASSLIRGAAEAFF
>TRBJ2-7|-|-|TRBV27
TGTGCCAGCAGCCCCTGGGGCAGGATCGTATACGAGCAGTACTTC
CASSPWGRIVYEQYF
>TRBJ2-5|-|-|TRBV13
TGTGCCAGCAGCTCGGAGGGACAGGAGACCCAGTACTTC
CASSSEGQETQYF
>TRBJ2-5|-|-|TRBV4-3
TGCGCCAGCAGCCAAGACCCCAACCTTGGGGGGTTGGGCGAGACCCAGTACTTC
CASSQDPNLGGLGETQYF
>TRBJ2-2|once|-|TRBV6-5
TGTGCCAGCTCTGACGGTCGGGACACCGGGGAGCTGTTTTTT
CASSDGRDTGELFF
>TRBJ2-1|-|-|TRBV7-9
TGTGCCAGCAGCGAGGAAAACAATGAGCAGTTCTTC
CASSEENNEQFF
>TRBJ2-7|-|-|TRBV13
TGTGCCAGCAGCTTAAGATTGTCCGGGAACAAGTACGAGCAGTACTTC
CASSLRLSGNKYEQYF
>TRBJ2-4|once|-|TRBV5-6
TGTGCCAGCAGCTCCCTCGAGGTTTTTTGGGGTTCGACAGAAAACATTCAGTACTTC
CASSSLEVFWGSTENIQYF
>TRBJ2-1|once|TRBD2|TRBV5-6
TGTGCCAGCAGCTCCCCGACTAGCGGGAGGTGGGATGAGCAGTTCTTC
CASSSPTSGRWDEQFF
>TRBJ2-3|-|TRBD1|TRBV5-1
TGCGCCAGCAGCTCCCCCCGGGACAGGGAGAGTGCAGATACGCAGTATTTT
CASSSPRDRESADTQYF
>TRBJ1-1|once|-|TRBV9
TGTGCCAGCAGCCCCGGAGGAGGGCTGAACACTGAAGCTTTCTTT
CASSPGGGLNTEAFF
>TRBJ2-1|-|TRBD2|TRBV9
TGTGCCAGCAGCGCCCCCTATAGCGGGAGTTCCTACAATGAGCAGTTCTTC
CASSAPYSGSSYNEQFF
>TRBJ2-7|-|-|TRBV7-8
TGTGCCAGCAGCTTAGATCGGCTAGCGCGAGACCGTCACTCCTACGAGCAGTACTTC
CASSLDRLARDRHSYEQYF
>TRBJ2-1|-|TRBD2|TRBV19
TGTGCCAGTAGTATTAGTCTAGCGGGAGGGCCCCCCTACAATGAGCAGTTCTTC
CASSISLAGGPPYNEQFF
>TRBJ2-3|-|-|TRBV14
TGTGCCAGCAGCTGGGGGCGCACAGATACGCAGTATTTT
CASSWGRTDTQYF
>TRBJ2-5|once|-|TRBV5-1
TGCGCCAGCAGCTTGGATCTGAGAGGAGGAAAGACCCAGTACTTC
CASSLDLRGGKTQYF
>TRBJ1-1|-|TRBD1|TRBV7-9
TGTGCCAGCAGCCCTCGACAGGGGGCGTACACTGAAGCTTTCTTT
CASSPRQGAYTEAFF
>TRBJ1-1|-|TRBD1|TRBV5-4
TGTGCCAGCAGCTTGGATAAAGGGGGCCCGGAAGCTTTCTTT
CASSLDKGGPEAFF
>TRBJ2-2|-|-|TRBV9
TGTGCCAGCCACTCCGACGGGTCGAACACCGGGGAGCTGTTTTTT
CASHSDGSNTGELFF
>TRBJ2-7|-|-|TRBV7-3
TGTGCCAGCAGCTTCGGTAGCTCCTACGAGCAGTACTTC
CASSFGSSYEQYF
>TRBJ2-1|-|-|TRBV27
TGTGCCAGCAGTTTTCGGGTATACAATGAGCAGTTCTTC
CASSFRVYNEQFF
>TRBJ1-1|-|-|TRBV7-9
TGTGCCAGCAGCTTAGGGGCAGGTGAAGCTTTCTTT
CASSLGAGEAFF
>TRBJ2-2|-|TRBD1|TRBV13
TGTGCCAGCAGCTTCGGGACAGGGGGCTCTGACACCGGGGAGCTGTTTTTT
CASSFGTGGSDTGELFF